Each of the 11 T cell receptor beta chains below was sequenced from the same sample in a study of naive and memory T cell subsets. Amplification of ligated cDNA took four PCR rounds with SP2 and nested alpha and beta constant primers. In TCRdb, the 5' RACE reads were re-called with MiXCR into one record per CDR3 protein. The sample carries about 32,000 distinct CDR3 sequences, over 15% recorded once. The library had UMIs added by 3' ligation of an oligonucleotide to TCR cDNA. These receptor sequences come from a female donor in good health.

With regard to this clonotype: A much larger clone lies one base from this, so it may be a read error. This chain connects TRBV18 to TRBJ2-1; tentatively, D is TRBD2 (5 bases). The DNA end favors TRBJ2-7, so the J call may be wrong. Germline V gene sequence: CDR1 KGHSH, CDR2 LQKENI. This CDR3 contains 16 residues. The CDR3 nucleotides read TGTGCCAGCTCACCGCGACAAGGGAGCTCCTACAATGAGCAGTACTTC. Protein: CASSPRQGSSYNEQYF.

This clonotype was seen a few times. The V and J genes are TRBV6-6 and TRBJ2-7; the D gene could be TRBD1 or TRBD2 (5 bases each). CDR1 and CDR2 (germline): MNHNY, SVGAGI (reference sequence). The CDR3 extends over 14 amino acids. Trimming cost V 2 bases and J 0 bases, with 8 bases left between them. CDR3 DNA sequence: TGTGCCAGCAGTTACGGGGGTGCCTCCTACGAGCAGTACTTC. Translated, it gives CASSYGGASYEQYF.

Relative to its sample, this clonotype is medium-sized (0.01 to 0.1%). The chain joins TRBV20-1 to TRBJ2-1; no clear D gene. The CDR3 length is 15 residues. V shed 1 base and J shed 1 base, with 11 bases lying between them. Germline loops: CDR1 DFQATT, CDR2 SNEGSKA (reference sequence). Here the CDR3 DNA reads TGCAGTGCTAGAGCGGTGGGGAAATCCTACAATGAGCAGTTCTTC. Translation: CSARAVGKSYNEQFF.

This clonotype was observed a few times. The rearrangement joins TRBV6-5 to TRBJ1-2, with D possibly TRBD1 on 5 matching bases. Trimming cost V 0 bases and J 5 bases, with 16 bases left between them. Germline V gene lookup returns CDR1 MNHEY and CDR2 SVGAGI. The CDR3 loop spans 16 amino acids. The CDR3 protein is CASSYSIGAGRYGYTF. In nucleotides, the CDR3 is TGTGCCAGCAGTTACTCGATAGGAGCAGGGCGTTATGGCTACACCTTC.

This clonotype has just a few counts. The V gene is TRBV6-4, the J gene TRBJ1-2; D unclear. Trimming took 3 bases from V and 3 from J, leaving 8 bases between them. Per the germline V gene, CDR1 is MRHNA and CDR2 is SNTAGT. This CDR3 region has 13 residues. The CDR3 coding sequence is TGTGCCAGCAGTGAATATGGTCACTATGGCTACACCTTC. Its protein product is CASSEYGHYGYTF.

This clonotype was counted ten times or more. V is TRBV2 and J is TRBJ1-5; D perhaps matches TRBD1 (5 bases). Deletions cut 7 bases from V and 6 bases from J, with 16 bases between. This CDR3 comprises 14 residues. Germline V CDR1 and CDR2: SNHLY, FYNNEI. CDR3 protein: CASKVEGPGQPQHF. The CDR3, as DNA: TGTGCCAGCAAGGTGGAGGGGCCCGGTCAGCCCCAGCATTTT.

Ten or more counts support this clonotype. The CDR3 DNA sequence: TGCAGTGCTAGGGCCGTGACTAGATCCTACGAGCAGTACTTC. This codes for CSARAVTRSYEQYF. This chain uses TRBV20-1 with TRBJ2-7; D might be TRBD2 (6 bases). CDR3 length: 14 amino acids. Looked up from germline, CDR1 is DFQATT and CDR2 is SNEGSKA (reference sequence). V was shortened by 3 bases and J by 1 base, with 13 bases between the two germline ends.

The chain has TRBV11-2 and TRBJ2-5; 12 nucleotides agree with TRBD2. Per germline, CDR1 SGHAT and CDR2 FQNNGV. Unmatched junction bases numbered 7, after V lost 5 bases and J lost 0 bases. CDR3 length: 17 residues. CDR3 nucleotides: TGTGCCAGCAGCATCGATCTAGCGGGGGGGAACCAAGAGACCCAGTACTTC. It is translated as CASSIDLAGGNQETQYF.

The chain carries TRBV29-1 and TRBJ2-1; 9 nucleotides agree with TRBD2. This CDR3 has 13 amino acids. Germline V gives CDR1 SQVTM, CDR2 ANQGSEA. The V and J ends lost 0 bases and 13 bases, in that order; junction bases with no gene match: 7. CDR3 amino acids: CSVEDRRGGVQFF. The CDR3 DNA is TGCAGCGTTGAAGATCGGCGGGGGGGCGTCCAGTTCTTC.

This clonotype was seen only a few times. The chain employs TRBV6-5 and TRBJ1-3; D remains unclear. The CDR3 runs 14 residues. V was cut by 6 bases and J by 0 bases, with 9 bases left in between. Germline values: CDR1 MNHEY, CDR2 SVGAGI. In DNA, the CDR3 is TGTGCCAGCAGCGCCCCGAGCTCTGGAAACACCATATATTTT. It specifies CASSAPSSGNTIYF.

V and J are TRBV11-2 and TRBJ2-5, with D perhaps given as TRBD1 or TRBD2 (6 bases each). CDR1 is SGHAT and CDR2 is FQNNGV in the germline V gene. The CDR3 sequence is 15 residues long. Trimming removed 8 bases at V and 2 bases at J, with 18 bases between. The DNA for the CDR3 is TGTGCCAGCTATGGATCGGGGGCGGCGCAAGAGACCCAGTACTTC. Protein product: CASYGSGAAQETQYF.